The T cell receptor beta chain described here comes from a study of cytomegalovirus exposure and HLA in healthy donors. Findings and caveats of the study: In a later analysis, a missense DCLRE1C variant was linked to TCR beta V- and J-gene trimming.

Germline V lookup: CDR1 SGHRS, CDR2 YFSETQ. V shed 3 bases, J shed 2 bases, and the junction held 9 bases outside the gene matches. The CDR3 runs to 16 residues. The PCR used 60 Vbeta and 13 Jbeta primers. Profiling relied on immunoSEQ multiplex PCR, and the TCRdb table lists in-frame clones only, not all of them. The sample has about 160,000 clones, around 80% seen once; the top ten hold 6.3%. Of note for this clone: Antigen specificity is unknown.

The V gene is TRBV5-1, the J gene TRBJ2-3; 7 bases match TRBD2. This clonotype was sampled from a male donor in good health and CMV-seropositive. Input material: PBMCs. The CDR3 reads CASSSHLLADTDTQYF. In DNA, the CDR3 is TGCGCCAGCAGCTCCCACCTCCTAGCGGACACAGATACGCAGTATTTT.